Below are 23 T cell receptor beta chains sequenced from a single sample in a study of T cells in women clearing cervical HPV infection. TCRdb's copy holds only in-frame clones and misses some; the assay was immunoSEQ multiplex PCR. The specimen's table records around 41,000 clones. Sequenced: blood buffy coat. The receptor set was obtained from a woman aged 18 to 75 with a cervical HPV16 infection that either progressed to CIN3+ or cleared (not recorded which).

On this clone: Coverage ceases 3 residues before the CDR3 finishes, and the germline J gene fills in the end. This rearrangement joins TRBV28 to TRBJ1-2; a possible D gene is TRBD1 (6 bases). Per germline, CDR1 MDHEN and CDR2 SYDVKM. The CDR3 length is 13 residues. The V and J ends lost 6 bases and 2 bases respectively, with 10 bases between them. CDR3 in amino acids: CASSITGNYGYTF. The sequenced CDR3 bases are TGTGCCAGCAGCATAACAGGGAACTATGGC.

CDR3 DNA (partial): TGCAGTGCTAGAAATACACGGGACAGGCAAGGTCAGCCC. Its translation is CSARNTRDRQGQP. In full, the CDR3 is CSARNTRDRQGQPQHF. This sequence joins TRBV20-1 and TRBJ1-5, with 8 bases matching TRBD1. The observed sequence ends 3 residues before the CDR3 terminus, with the missing tail filled in from the germline J gene. This CDR3 contains 16 residues. The junction had 12 bases not matched to a gene; V was cut back by 2 bases and J by 6 bases. CDR1 DFQATT and CDR2 SNEGSKA come from the germline V gene (reference sequence).

With regard to this clone: The read halts 3 residues ahead of the CDR3 end, with the missing end drawn from the germline J gene. The J gene is TRBJ1-5, the V gene TRBV5-5; a possible D gene is TRBD1 (5 bases). V lost 0 bases, J lost 3 bases, and 10 bases lay in between. Germline values: CDR1 SGHKS, CDR2 YYEKEE (reference sequence). The CDR3 totals 15 residues. This chain's CDR3 is CASSLERTHNQPQHF. Incomplete CDR3 DNA: TGTGCCAGCAGCTTGGAAAGGACACACAATCAGCCC.

Regarding this clone: The DNA ends 3 residues before the CDR3 does, and the rest of the CDR3 is filled in from the germline J gene. This sequence joins TRBV5-6 and TRBJ1-1, with 10 bases lining up with TRBD1. From germline, CDR1 is SGHDT and CDR2 YYEEEE. The trim removed 3 bases at V and 7 bases at J, leaving 9 bases unmatched. The CDR3 consists of 15 residues. CDR3 protein: CASSSRDRGRGEAFF. The CDR3 DNA, read in part, is TGTGCCAGCAGCTCGCGTGACAGGGGGCGCGGTGAA.

The CDR3 sequence is CSARSPASGSFYEQYF. The sequenced CDR3 bases are TGCAGTGCTAGAAGTCCGGCTAGCGGGAGCTTCTACGAG. The chain carries TRBV20-1 and TRBJ2-7, with 10 positions matching TRBD2. Read coverage stops 3 residues before the CDR3 terminus; the germline J gene supplies the remainder. The V gene end was trimmed by 2 bases and the J gene end by 3 bases; junction bases not matched to a gene: 10. The germline CDR1 and CDR2 sequences are DFQATT and SNEGSKA (reference sequence). This CDR3 has 16 amino acids.

Concerning this clone itself: The read terminates 3 residues ahead of where the CDR3 ends, so the germline J gene completes it. J is TRBJ1-6 and V is TRBV7-9; 7 bases map to TRBD1. Germline V lookup: CDR1 SEHNR, CDR2 FQNEAQ (reference sequence). The junction had 7 bases not matched to a gene; V was cut back by 4 bases and J by 7 bases. This CDR3 has 15 residues. The sequenced part of the CDR3 DNA is TGTGCCAGCAGCTCGGTCGACAGGGCAAATTCACCC. It codes for CASSSVDRANSP. The CDR3 in its entirety is CASSSVDRANSPLHF.

CDR3 sequence reads: CASSEIAASSYEQYF. The DNA read from the CDR3 is TGTGCCAGCAGTGAAATAGCGGCCAGCTCCTACGAG. This chain links TRBV2 with TRBJ2-7; tentatively, D is TRBD2 (6 bases). The CDR3 is cut off 3 residues early in the read; its end comes from the germline J gene. The V end was cut by 2 bases, the J end by 0 bases, with 11 bases between. The CDR3 runs 15 residues. Germline CDR1 is SNHLY and CDR2 is FYNNEI.

In regard to this clone: The read finishes 3 residues shy of the CDR3 end, and the germline J gene is used to complete it. The V call is TRBV6-2 or TRBV6-3, the J call TRBJ2-6; 8 bases are a match to TRBD1. Losses at the gene ends were 6 bases for V and 2 bases for J; bases not matched to a gene: 3. Germline V gene sequence: CDR1 MNHEY, CDR2 SVGEGT. The CDR3 totals 15 residues. The part of the CDR3 DNA that was read is TGTGCCAGCAGGGAGACAGGGGCTGGGGCCAACGTC. It is translated as CASRETGAGANV. The whole CDR3 sequence is CASRETGAGANVLTF.

Remarks on this clone: The CDR3 end is not reached by the read, which stops 3 residues before it; the germline J gene fills it in. V usage is TRBV7-3 and J usage is TRBJ1-1; 7 bases map to TRBD1. Trimming removed 2 bases from V and 5 bases from J; junction bases left unmatched: 8. The germline V gene encodes CDR1 SGHTA and CDR2 FQGTGA. The CDR3 is 15 amino acids. CDR3 sequence: CASSLDDRVGTEAFF. The CDR3 bases that were read are TGTGCCAGCAGCTTAGATGACAGGGTAGGAACTGAA. Looking up the rest from reference TRBV7-3 and TRBJ1-1 gives the full variable domain: GAGVSQTPSNKVTEKGKYVELRCDPISGHTALYWYRQSLGQGPEFLIYFQGTGAADDSGLPNDRFFAVRPEGSVSTLKIQRTERGDSAVYLCASSLDDRVGTEAFFGQGTRLTVV.

Regarding this clone: The CDR3 goes on 3 residues after the read ends, and that part is filled in from the germline J gene. This chain uses TRBV5-1 with TRBJ1-2, with 8 positions matching TRBD1. The CDR3 covers 15 residues. In germline, CDR1 is SGHRS, CDR2 YFSETQ. CDR3 sequence: CASSWEFGQGRSYTF. The covered CDR3 bases are TGCGCCAGCAGCTGGGAATTTGGACAGGGCAGAAGC.

Comment on this clone: The CDR3 extends 3 residues past the end of the read, so its final part is completed from the germline J gene. The J gene is TRBJ1-5, the V gene TRBV7-9; no clear D. Germline V gene data show CDR1 as SEHNR and CDR2 as FQNEAQ (reference sequence). This CDR3 is built from 14 residues. Trimming removed 6 bases from V and 2 bases from J, with 11 bases in between. The sequenced CDR3 bases are TGTGCCAGCAGGAGCGACGGGGGCAATCAGCCC. It codes for CASRSDGGNQP. In full, the CDR3 reads CASRSDGGNQPQHF.

Details on this clone: Read data end 3 residues before the CDR3 end; the end is taken from the germline J gene. The J gene is TRBJ2-1, the V gene TRBV5-1; tentative D call: TRBD2 (6 bases). Germline CDR1 is SGHRS and CDR2 is YFSETQ. The CDR3 is made up of 15 amino acids. V was pared by 4 bases and J by 2 bases, with 13 bases between. This CDR3 is CASSISGRPYNEQFF. CDR3 DNA (partial): TGCGCCAGCAGCATTAGCGGACGTCCCTACAATGAG. The full variable domain, completed using reference TRBV5-1 and TRBJ2-1, is KAGVTQTPRYLIKTRGQQVTLSCSPISGHRSVSWYQQTPGQGLQFLFEYFSETQRNKGNFPGRFSGRQFSNSRSEMNVSTLELGDSALYLCASSISGRPYNEQFFGPGTRLTVL.

Notes on this clone: The CDR3 end falls 3 residues outside the read, so it is completed with the germline J gene. The genes are TRBV4-1 and TRBJ2-3; TRBD2 aligns across 9 bases. This CDR3 contains 17 residues. J was trimmed by 5 bases and V by 2 bases; bases with no gene match: 11. Germline assignment: CDR1 MGHRA and CDR2 YSYEKL. The CDR3 spells CASSQSLGGGAGDTQYF. The sequenced part of the CDR3 DNA is TGCGCCAGCAGCCAATCATTAGGCGGGGGGGCCGGAGATACG.

Details on this clone: The read ends 3 residues early relative to the CDR3; the germline J gene fills the gap. The gene calls are TRBV27 and TRBJ1-5; D unclear. Germline lookup yields CDR1 MNHEY and CDR2 SMNVEV (reference sequence). The CDR3 has 14 amino acids. V lost 2 bases, J lost 1 base, and 6 bases lay in between. The CDR3 region is CASSLIGSNQPQHF. The CDR3 bases that were read are TGTGCCAGCAGTTTAATAGGGAGCAATCAGCCC.

This chain's CDR3 is CASSDRETENTEAFF. Partial CDR3 DNA: TGTGCCAGCAGTGACAGAGAGACAGAGAACACTGAA. The rearrangement links TRBV6-4 to TRBJ1-1; tentative D call: TRBD1 (5 bases). Read coverage stops 3 residues before the CDR3 terminus; the germline J gene supplies the remainder. Germline V gene sequence: CDR1 MRHNA, CDR2 SNTAGT. This CDR3 contains 15 residues. Trimming took 2 bases from V and 1 from J, leaving 11 bases between them.

About this clone itself: The sequenced fragment ends 3 residues before the CDR3 boundary, so the rest is inferred from the germline J gene. This sequence joins TRBV5-1 and TRBJ2-7, with D possibly TRBD1 on 6 matching bases. The V gene lost 0 bases and the J gene lost 2 bases, with 9 bases spanning the gap. The CDR3 sequence is 14 residues long. Per germline, CDR1 SGHRS and CDR2 YFSETQ. This chain's CDR3 is CASSLAGTTYEQYF. The sequenced part of the CDR3 DNA is TGCGCCAGCAGCTTGGCCGGGACAACCTACGAG.

Remarks on this clone: The CDR3 end lies 3 residues beyond the end of the read and is filled in from the germline J gene. The chain has TRBV19 and TRBJ1-1; D might be TRBD1 (5 bases). CDR3 length: 14 amino acids. Deletions cut 3 bases from V and 5 bases from J, with 13 bases between. The V gene's germline CDR1 is LNHDA and CDR2 SQIVND (reference sequence). CDR3 loop: CASSIVPGGTEAFF. The CDR3 bases that were read are TGTGCCAGTAGTATCGTACCGGGGGGGACTGAA.

Notes on this clone: The read terminates 3 residues ahead of where the CDR3 ends, so the germline J gene completes it. V usage is TRBV19 and J usage is TRBJ2-7; maybe TRBD2 (5 bases). The CDR3 sequence is 13 residues long. CDR1 LNHDA and CDR2 SQIVND come from the germline V gene (reference sequence). Trimming stripped 6 bases from V and 4 bases from J, with 13 bases between. The CDR3 loop is CASSLGGSYEQYF. The sequenced CDR3 bases are TGTGCCAGTAGCCTAGGAGGCAGTTACGAG.

Concerning this clone itself: The read finishes 3 residues shy of the CDR3 end, and the germline J gene is used to complete it. V is TRBV6-4 and J is TRBJ1-3; 7 bases match TRBD1. This CDR3 comprises 16 residues. The germline gives CDR1 MRHNA, CDR2 SNTAGT. Trimming removed 2 bases from V and 0 bases from J; junction bases left unmatched: 4. CDR3 DNA, as far as it was read: TGTGCCAGCAGTGACGCCCGGGACAGCTCTGGAAACACC. This translates into CASSDARDSSGNT. In full, the CDR3 is CASSDARDSSGNTIYF.

Of note for this clone: The read falls 3 residues short of the CDR3 end, and the missing part is taken from the germline J gene. The chain couples TRBV4-2 to TRBJ2-7; TRBD2 matches at 7 bases. CDR3 length equals 15 residues. Germline V CDR1 and CDR2: LGHNA, YNFKEQ. V lost 2 bases and J lost 2; bases outside the gene matches: 6. Partial CDR3 DNA: TGTGCCAGCAGCCAAACTCCGGGGGGTCCCTACGAG. As protein: CASSQTPGGPYE. The full CDR3 protein is CASSQTPGGPYEQYF.

For this clone: The read halts 3 residues ahead of the CDR3 end, with the missing end drawn from the germline J gene. The V gene is TRBV19, the J gene TRBJ2-1; TRBD2 aligns across 7 bases. Germline values: CDR1 LNHDA, CDR2 SQIVND (reference sequence). This CDR3 contains 15 residues. Unmatched junction bases numbered 9, after V lost 5 bases and J lost 5 bases. The covered CDR3 bases are TGTGCCAGTAGTTCCCGGGGAGGGATGCACAATGAG. Translation: CASSSRGGMHNE. The whole CDR3 protein reads CASSSRGGMHNEQFF.

About this clone itself: The read ends 3 residues shy of where the CDR3 ends; the end is completed using the germline J gene. This chain uses TRBV2 with TRBJ1-1, with D unresolved. The V gene's germline CDR1 is SNHLY and CDR2 FYNNEI. Trimming removed 3 bases at V and 1 base at J, with 3 bases between. The length of the CDR3 is 12 residues. The chain's CDR3 is CASSDQNTEAFF. Partial CDR3 DNA: TGTGCCAGCAGTGACCAGAACACTGAA. Complete variable domain (other parts from reference TRBV2 and TRBJ1-1): EPEVTQTPSHQVTQMGQEVILRCVPISNHLYFYWYRQILGQKVEFLVSFYNNEISEKSEIFDDQFSVERPDGSNFTLKIRSTKLEDSAMYFCASSDQNTEAFFGQGTRLTVV.

As to this clone: Sequencing ends 3 residues short of the CDR3 end; the germline J gene provides the rest. The rearrangement links TRBV29-1 to TRBJ2-3; 7 nucleotides agree with TRBD2. From germline, CDR1 is SQVTM and CDR2 ANQGSEA. The trim removed 5 bases at V and 2 bases at J, leaving 4 bases unmatched. CDR3 size: 13 residues. CDR3 region: CSVLGTITDTQYF. The sequenced part of the CDR3 DNA is TGCAGCGTTCTCGGGACTATCACAGATACG.